Given below is one T cell receptor (beta chain) in context. Time point denoted: pretreatment peripheral blood. The table came from immunoSEQ multiplex PCR; TCRdb's copy has only in-frame clones and leaves some out. The sample has 70,000 to 95,000 clones; about four fifths are singletons. The data originate from a study of PD-L1 blockade in urothelial cancer. Trimming took off 0 bases at V and 0 bases at J, with 6 bases between the two ends. This CDR3 is built from 15 residues. Germline loops: CDR1 MNHNS, CDR2 SASEGT. The starting material was PBMCs, obtained around atezolizumab (anti-PD-L1) treatment. This TCR came from a man in his 60s with urothelial cancer. The rearrangement joins TRBV6-1 to TRBJ2-4; D gene ambiguous. The CDR3, as DNA: TGTGCCAGCAGTGAAGCCGAGTTAGCCAAAAACATTCAGTACTTC. Residues: CASSEAELAKNIQYF.